This T cell receptor beta chain was retrieved from a study of blood T cell repertoires in COVID-19. Germline V gene sequence: CDR1 WSHSY, CDR2 SAAADI. The CDR3 is 13 amino acids. Unmatched junction bases numbered 4, after V lost 8 bases and J lost 4 bases. In the source study's methods: Estimation of nucleated cell counts was performed using reference gene primer amplification. Assay: immunoSEQ multiplex PCR; the TCRdb copy retains only in-frame clones and omits some. V and J calls plus clone size are reproduced from that table; the DNA served to infer D and trimming. The profile shows roughly 70,000 clones, more than 90% of them singletons.

The chain uses TRBV10-2 and TRBJ1-3, with 8 bases identical to TRBD1. The clonotype comes from a man between 45 and 60 years old with acute or convalescent COVID-19. The material sequenced was peripheral blood. This chain's CDR3 is CASSTGAGNTIYF. The CDR3, as DNA: TGCGCCAGCTCGACAGGGGCAGGAAACACCATATATTTT.